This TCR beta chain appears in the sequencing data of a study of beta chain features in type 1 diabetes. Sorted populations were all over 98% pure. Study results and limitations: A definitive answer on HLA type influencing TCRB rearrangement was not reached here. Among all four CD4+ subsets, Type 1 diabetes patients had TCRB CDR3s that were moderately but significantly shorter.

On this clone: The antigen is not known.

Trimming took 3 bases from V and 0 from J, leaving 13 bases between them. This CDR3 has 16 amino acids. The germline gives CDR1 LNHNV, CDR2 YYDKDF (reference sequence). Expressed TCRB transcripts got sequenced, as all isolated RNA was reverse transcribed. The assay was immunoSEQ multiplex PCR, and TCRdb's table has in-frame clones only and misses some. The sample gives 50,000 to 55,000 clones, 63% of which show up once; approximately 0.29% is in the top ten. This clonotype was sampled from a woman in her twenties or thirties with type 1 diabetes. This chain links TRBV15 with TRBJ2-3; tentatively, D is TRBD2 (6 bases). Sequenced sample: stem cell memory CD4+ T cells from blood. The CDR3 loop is CATSRRRTTSTDTQYF. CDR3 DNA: TGTGCCACCAGCAGGAGGAGGACTACCAGCACAGATACGCAGTATTTT. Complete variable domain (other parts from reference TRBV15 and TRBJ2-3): DAMVIQNPRYQVTQFGKPVTLSCSQTLNHNVMYWYQQKSSQAPKLLFHYYDKDFNNEADTPDNFQSRRPNTSFCFLDIRSPGLGDTAMYLCATSRRRTTSTDTQYFGPGTRLTVL.